This T cell receptor beta chain derives from a study of T cell repertoires in cytomegalovirus infection. CDR3 length: 15 amino acids. CDR1 and CDR2 from the germline V gene are MNHEY and SMNVEV (reference sequence). Trimming removed 5 bases at V and 0 bases at J, with 13 bases between. MiXCR, run by TCRdb on the reads, gives a single entry per CDR3 protein. The sample lists 400,000 to 550,000 distinct CDR3 sequences, approximately 10% occurring once. Input material: PBMCs. The V gene is TRBV27, the J gene TRBJ1-2; D unclear. This clonotype was obtained from a human donor in good health (CMV status not recorded). Some clones in this sample may be carry-over from other donors' samples. The CDR3 is CASSPFFTANYGYTF. DNA for the CDR3: TGTGCCAGCAGTCCTTTCTTCACGGCTAACTATGGCTACACCTTC.